The source of this TCR beta chain is a study of blood T cell repertoires in COVID-19. Study summary: PBMCs, B-cell-depleted T cells, or T cells provided the cDNA or gDNA that made up the material.

The ends were cut back, 6 bases at V and 4 bases at J, with 15 bases in the middle. Germline V lookup: CDR1 MNHEY, CDR2 SVGAGI. CDR3 length equals 14 residues. Profiled with immunoSEQ multiplex PCR; TCRdb holds only in-frame clones, not every one. Of about 160,000 clones listed, approximately 84% are singletons. The chain uses TRBV6-5 and TRBJ1-1, with a tentative D call TRBD1 (5 bases). The sample was peripheral blood. The receptor's source is a woman at least 80 years old with acute or convalescent COVID-19. The CDR3 nucleotides read TGTGCCAGCAGCCCCGGATTCACAGGCACTGAAGCTTTCTTT. Translating gives CASSPGFTGTEAFF.